This is a list of T cell receptor beta chains from one sample in a study of T cells after yellow fever vaccination. TCRdb fed the 5' RACE reads into MiXCR, producing one record per CDR3 protein. The repertoire holds 150,000 to 200,000 distinct CDR3 sequences, 5.5% to 7.5% seen once, with roughly 3% in the top ten. Sequencing used CD4+ T cells sorted from PBMCs, obtained on the day of the first yellow fever vaccination. The receptors stem from a man younger than 35 who received the YFV17D yellow fever vaccine. Each CDR3 is given with its conserved first and last residue. D genes are given only for firm matches. Some rows have no size entry. The others give once, few or many, or a class for an expanded clone.

>few|TRBJ2-6|TRBV11-1|TRBD2
CASSLVAQRGGPGANVLTF
TGTGCCAGCAGCTTAGTGGCCCAGCGGGGGGGCCCTGGGGCCAACGTCCTGACTTTC
>.|TRBJ1-2|TRBV12-3/TRBV12-4|.
CASSSPGRDGYTF
TGTGCCAGCAGTTCGCCGGGGCGGGATGGCTACACCTTC
>.|TRBJ1-2|TRBV6-1|.
CASGDFWGNSGYTF
TGTGCCAGCGGGGACTTCTGGGGGAATTCTGGCTACACCTTC
>few|TRBJ2-2|TRBV20-1|TRBD1
CSARRTGTGVSGELFF
TGCAGTGCTAGAAGAACCGGGACAGGGGTTAGCGGGGAGCTGTTTTTT
>many|TRBJ1-5|TRBV10-2|TRBD1
CASSDRDRGFNQPQHF
TGCGCCAGCAGTGACCGGGACAGGGGTTTCAATCAGCCCCAGCATTTT
>many|TRBJ1-4|TRBV20-1|.
CSASDPGTFSEKLFF
TGCAGTGCTAGCGACCCTGGGACCTTCAGCGAAAAACTGTTTTTT
>few|TRBJ2-2|TRBV6-5|.
CASSYVISNTGELFF
TGTGCCAGCAGTTACGTGATTTCGAACACCGGGGAGCTGTTTTTT
>many|TRBJ1-1|TRBV7-9|.
CASSLVQGNTEAFF
TGTGCCAGCAGCTTGGTACAGGGGAACACTGAAGCTTTCTTT
>many|TRBJ1-6|TRBV10-3|TRBD1
CAIRDTDRGQARNSPLHF
TGTGCCATCAGGGATACTGACAGGGGGCAGGCCAGGAATTCACCCCTCCACTTT
>few|TRBJ1-5|TRBV19|.
CASREGRRSNQPQHF
TGTGCCAGTAGGGAGGGGCGAAGATCCAATCAGCCCCAGCATTTT
>many|TRBJ1-1|TRBV7-9|.
CASSFGRGATEAFF
TGTGCCAGCAGCTTTGGTAGGGGTGCGACTGAAGCTTTCTTT
>many|TRBJ2-2|TRBV12-3/TRBV12-4|.
CASSFARPTGELFF
TGTGCCAGCAGTTTTGCCAGACCCACCGGGGAGCTGTTTTTT
>.|TRBJ2-2|TRBV24-1|TRBD2
CATSGLAGANTNTGELFF
TGTGCCACCAGTGGACTAGCGGGGGCCAACACGAACACCGGGGAGCTGTTTTTT
>many|TRBJ2-4|TRBV20-1|.
CSALWSGKNIQYF
TGCAGTGCTCTGTGGTCTGGCAAAAACATTCAGTACTTC
>.|TRBJ2-3|TRBV9|TRBD2
CASSAGASGGALDTQYF
TGTGCCAGCAGCGCGGGGGCTAGCGGGGGGGCCCTAGATACGCAGTATTTT
>many|TRBJ1-4|TRBV18|TRBD1
CASSQTGPNEKLFF
TGTGCCAGCTCGCAGACAGGGCCTAATGAAAAACTGTTTTTT
>.|TRBJ1-6|TRBV5-1|.
CASRGSTGNSPLHF
TGCGCCAGCAGAGGATCTACCGGTAATTCACCCCTCCACTTT
>many|TRBJ1-6|TRBV6-1|.
CASIGGTNSPLHF
TGTGCCAGCATTGGAGGGACCAATTCACCCCTCCACTTT
>many|TRBJ2-2|TRBV7-2|.
CASSFSAGQTGELFF
TGTGCCAGCAGCTTTTCAGCGGGACAAACCGGGGAGCTGTTTTTT
>.|TRBJ2-3|TRBV12-5|.
CASGLDWRGRKGTDTQYF
TGTGCTAGTGGTTTGGATTGGAGAGGGCGTAAGGGGACAGATACGCAGTATTTT
>.|TRBJ2-3|TRBV7-2|.
CASSLSFPRTDTQYF
TGTGCCAGCAGCTTATCGTTTCCTAGAACAGATACGCAGTATTTT
>many|TRBJ1-6|TRBV5-4|.
CASSLWGADSPLHF
TGTGCCAGCAGCTTGTGGGGGGCGGATTCACCCCTCCACTTT
>many|TRBJ2-5|TRBV29-1|.
CSVEEGVAGGYQETQYF
TGCAGCGTTGAAGAGGGGGTTGCCGGGGGATACCAAGAGACCCAGTACTTC
>many|TRBJ2-1|TRBV2|TRBD2
CASTLSGGSYNEQFF
TGTGCCAGCACCCTTAGCGGGGGGAGCTACAATGAGCAGTTCTTC
>few|TRBJ2-7|TRBV4-1|TRBD1
CASSPQGQGTYEQYF
TGCGCCAGCAGCCCCCAGGGACAGGGTACCTACGAGCAGTACTTC
>few|TRBJ1-2|TRBV7-2|.
CASSLRLGDGYTF
TGTGCCAGCAGCTTAAGATTGGGGGATGGCTACACCTTC
>many|TRBJ2-7|TRBV6-5|.
CASRRNLQAEYEQYF
TGTGCCAGCAGGCGGAATCTACAGGCTGAATACGAGCAGTACTTC
>many|TRBJ2-2|TRBV5-1|.
CASSLATANTGELFF
TGCGCCAGCAGCTTGGCGACGGCGAACACCGGGGAGCTGTTTTTT
>few|TRBJ1-2|TRBV7-2|.
CASSLDPTGSGGYTF
TGTGCCAGCAGCTTAGACCCCACAGGGTCTGGAGGCTACACCTTC
>many|TRBJ2-5|TRBV29-1|.
CSVGVGIQETQYF
TGCAGCGTTGGGGTAGGGATCCAAGAGACCCAGTACTTC
>.|TRBJ1-6|TRBV28|.
CASIAGTGNSPLHF
TGTGCCAGCATTGCCGGTACAGGCAATTCACCCCTCCACTTT
>few|TRBJ2-1|TRBV25-1|.
CASSEYGNYNEQFF
TGTGCCAGCAGTGAATACGGCAACTACAATGAGCAGTTCTTC
>many|TRBJ1-2|TRBV5-5|.
CATSPRGTGYTF
TGTGCCACCAGCCCGCGGGGCACGGGCTACACCTTC
>few|TRBJ2-3|TRBV20-1|TRBD2
CSAKSSGIDTQYF
TGCAGTGCTAAATCTAGCGGAATAGATACGCAGTATTTT
>many|TRBJ2-5|TRBV7-2|.
CASSLEVVQETQYF
TGTGCCAGCAGCTTAGAGGTGGTCCAAGAGACCCAGTACTTC
>many|TRBJ1-5|TRBV12-3/TRBV12-4|TRBD1
CASTIDRVSPQHF
TGTGCCAGCACAATAGACAGGGTATCGCCCCAGCATTTT
>many|TRBJ2-3|TRBV24-1|.
CATSDSGSTDTQYF
TGTGCCACCAGTGATTCAGGGAGCACAGATACGCAGTATTTT
>few|TRBJ1-2|TRBV20-1|.
CSAVVGGTNYGYTF
TGCAGTGCTGTGGTGGGGGGCACTAACTATGGCTACACCTTC
>many|TRBJ2-2|TRBV7-9|.
CASSLEWVTTRPGELFF
TGTGCCAGCAGCTTAGAATGGGTGACTACAAGGCCCGGGGAGCTGTTTTTT
>.|TRBJ2-1|TRBV7-3|TRBD2
CASSPNGGGNNEQFF
TGTGCCAGCAGTCCTAACGGGGGGGGAAACAATGAGCAGTTCTTC
>.|TRBJ2-1|TRBV6-1|.
CASSVSGLHNEQFF
TGTGCCAGCAGTGTTTCGGGCCTTCACAATGAGCAGTTCTTC
>many|TRBJ2-1|TRBV6-5|.
CASSYSMGLGGEQFF
TGTGCCAGCAGTTACTCGATGGGACTTGGGGGTGAGCAGTTCTTC
>few|TRBJ1-2|TRBV4-2|TRBD1
CASSQGTGAGYTF
TGTGCCAGCAGCCAAGGAACAGGGGCTGGCTACACCTTC
>many|TRBJ2-5|TRBV4-2|.
CASSQEGGPAVRRETQYF
TGTGCCAGCAGCCAAGAGGGAGGTCCGGCGGTCCGGCGGGAGACCCAGTACTTC
>.|TRBJ2-1|TRBV7-2|.
CASSLRRGAFF
TGTGCCAGCAGTTTGCGCAGGGGGGCGTTCTTC
>many|TRBJ1-4|TRBV5-1|TRBD1
CASSLEGRGHEKLFF
TGCGCCAGCAGCTTGGAGGGCAGGGGGCACGAAAAACTGTTTTTT
>.|TRBJ2-3|TRBV20-1|.
CSASLAGRTDTQYF
TGCAGTGCTAGTTTGGCCGGACGCACAGATACGCAGTATTTT
>few|TRBJ2-1|TRBV7-3|TRBD2
CASSLRASGGSSYNEQFF
TGTGCCAGCAGCTTAAGAGCTAGCGGGGGGAGCTCCTACAATGAGCAGTTCTTC
>many|TRBJ1-1|TRBV20-1|.
CSARPERQLNTEAFF
TGCAGTGCTAGGCCGGAGCGTCAGCTGAACACTGAAGCTTTCTTT
>many|TRBJ2-3|TRBV11-3|TRBD2
CASSRTSGGTDTQYF
TGTGCCAGCAGCCGGACTAGCGGGGGTACAGATACGCAGTATTTT
>.|TRBJ1-1|TRBV6-2/TRBV6-3|TRBD1
CASGQGPEAFF
TGTGCCAGCGGACAGGGTCCTGAAGCTTTCTTT
>many|TRBJ1-4|TRBV7-2|TRBD1
CASSRAGQWNEKLFF
TGTGCCAGCAGCCGGGCGGGACAGTGGAATGAAAAACTGTTTTTT
>few|TRBJ2-3|TRBV7-2|TRBD2
CASSLGMRGGPQYF
TGTGCCAGCAGCTTAGGGATGCGGGGGGGCCCGCAGTATTTT
>many|TRBJ2-3|TRBV11-3|TRBD2
CASSLDRLAGTDTQYF
TGTGCCAGCAGCTTAGATCGACTAGCGGGTACAGATACGCAGTATTTT
>many|TRBJ1-2|TRBV7-3|TRBD1
CASSLTGTGNYGYTF
TGTGCCAGCAGCTTAACGGGGACAGGGAACTATGGCTACACCTTC
>once|TRBJ2-5|TRBV5-4|.
CASSFDSTQYF
TGTGCCAGCAGCTTCGATTCGACCCAGTACTTC
>many|TRBJ2-5|TRBV25-1|.
CASSEGVSAAWETQYF
TGTGCCAGCAGTGAAGGGGTTTCCGCTGCTTGGGAGACCCAGTACTTC
>many|TRBJ2-2|TRBV11-1|.
CASSPRLAGTENTGELFF
TGTGCCAGCAGCCCCCGATTGGCTGGGACGGAAAACACCGGGGAGCTGTTTTTT
>many|TRBJ2-3|TRBV7-2|TRBD2
CASSAIAGGTPPADTQYF
TGTGCCAGCAGCGCCATAGCGGGGGGAACCCCCCCGGCAGATACGCAGTATTTT
>many|TRBJ1-3|TRBV14|.
CASSQTSGNTIYF
TGTGCCAGCAGCCAAACCTCTGGAAACACCATATATTTT